This T cell receptor beta chain is drawn from a study of T cells in Graves' hyperthyroidism and ophthalmopathy. Broader study findings: Ophthalmopathy was identified by the model a median about seven months ahead of onset.

V dropped 2 bases and J dropped 4 bases, with 12 bases sitting between them. The CDR3 runs 14 residues. The germline V gene encodes CDR1 SGHKS and CDR2 YYEKEE (reference sequence). A remark on this clonotype: As yet, its antigen is unknown.

Amplified regions were TCR beta CDR3 sequences from RNA transcripts. The HTBI set primed first-round TCR CDR3 RT-PCR. TCRdb passed the multiplex PCR reads through MiXCR, listing each CDR3 protein once. Of 500,000 to 600,000 distinct CDR3 sequences in the sample, 46% were seen once. The TCR sequence derives from a woman aged 18-35 years with Graves' hyperthyroidism. The specimen sequenced was peripheral blood or thyroid tissue (not recorded which). The chain is built from TRBV5-5 and TRBJ1-2; TRBD1 might be the D (5 bases). In nucleotides, the CDR3 is TGTGCCAGCAGCTTAACAGGCATTATCTATGGCTACACCTTC. It yields the protein CASSLTGIIYGYTF.